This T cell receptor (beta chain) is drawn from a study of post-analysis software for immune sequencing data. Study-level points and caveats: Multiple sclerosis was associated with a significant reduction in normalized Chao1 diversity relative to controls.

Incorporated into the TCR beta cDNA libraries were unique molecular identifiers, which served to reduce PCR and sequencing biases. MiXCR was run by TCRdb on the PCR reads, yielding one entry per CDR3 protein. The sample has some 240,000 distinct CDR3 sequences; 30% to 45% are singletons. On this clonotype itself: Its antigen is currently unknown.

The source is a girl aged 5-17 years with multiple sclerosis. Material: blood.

CDR3 in DNA: TGTGCCATCAGTGACTCGGCAGGGGACAAAAACATTCAGTACTTC. Translating it yields CAISDSAGDKNIQYF. The chain employs TRBV10-3 and TRBJ2-4; TRBD1 might be the D (6 bases). The germline V gene encodes CDR1 ENHRY and CDR2 SYGVKD. There are 15 residues in the CDR3. With 3 bases removed from V and 3 bases from J, the gap between germline ends came to 12 bases.